This TCR beta chain was identified in a study of cytomegalovirus exposure and HLA in healthy donors. The PCR was carried out with 60 Vbeta primers and 13 Jbeta primers. The method was immunoSEQ multiplex PCR; TCRdb's version includes in-frame clones alone and lacks a portion of them. This repertoire includes around 100,000 clones. V was cut by 2 bases and J by 3 bases, with 11 bases left in between. The CDR3 contains 15 residues. Per germline, CDR1 MNHEY and CDR2 SMNVEV (reference sequence). These donors, healthy bone marrow donors, were studied. Sequenced input: PBMCs. This chain joins TRBV27 and TRBJ1-5, with no clear D. The source is a man in his thirties or forties in good health and CMV-seronegative. The CDR3 bases are TGTGCCAGCAGTTTAGTGGGAGGCCCCAATCAGCCCCAGCATTTT. The encoded protein is CASSLVGGPNQPQHF.